This paragraph reports one T cell receptor (beta chain). Its antigen has not been determined. No quality values exist for individual bases; no much larger clone is one base distant. The immunoSEQ Assay, a bias-controlled multiplex PCR, was used to amplify TCRbeta CDR3 regions from genomic DNA. The published analysis was carried out like this. Within the assay, amplification of reference gene primers was used to estimate how many nucleated cells each sample contained. To quantify the absolute abundance of each unique TCRbeta CDR3 rearrangement, sequence reads were collapsed and filtered. Productive Simpson clonality was computed per sample as the square root of Simpson's diversity index over productive rearrangements. TCRdb retrieved this table from immuneACCESS and kept in-frame rearrangements only. Not all clones are present; in checked studies, unresolved V genes account for under half, and no reason is known for the remainder. That table furnishes V, J and clone size, whereas the DNA furnished D and trimming. The sample table contains more than 55,000 clones; only one count was recorded for about 87% of them. The leading ten clones occupy around 6.4% of the sample.

The data belong to a study of blood T cell repertoires in COVID-19 (dated by TCRdb to the early 2020s). With regard to the full study: The collaborator samples originated in the United States, Italy and Spain and spanned the acute and convalescent phases of COVID-19. The material from the prospective study consisted of cDNA or gDNA derived from T cells, B-cell-depleted T cells, or PBMCs. Subjects who had been exposed to COVID-19, were actively infected with it, or had recovered from it provided the deeply sampled blood TCRbeta repertoires that made up the dataset. A freely available public database, intended as a resource for researchers studying the immune response to SARS-CoV-2, is where the repertoires were released. Samples came from the ongoing ImmuneRACE study (first 160 participants) plus 1,254 subjects from 6 global collaborators. A de-identified subject ID, COVID-19 status, age in years and sex were almost always included in the sample metadata. Where HLA class I and class II types were available, the types were taken from metadata supplied by the sample provider, not from assay-based typing.

Each collaborating institution followed its own protocols to collect whole blood in K2EDTA tubes. For TCRbeta analysis, collaborators shipped samples in one of three forms: frozen whole blood, isolated PBMCs, or DNA extracted from either of those sample types. Paper-wide results and their limitations: Clinical and demographic metadata were provided uncurated, with the amount varying by source and participant.

Inclusive of the bounding cysteine and phenylalanine, the CDR3 is 16 residues long. This entry keeps only the CDR3 DNA: 48 bases, framed from base 1. For CDR1 and CDR2, the germline V gene (reference sequence) lists MNHEY and SMNVEV. Clipping removes 5 bases from V and 2 bases from J, with 4 as the unmatched junction base count. This sequence originates from a woman aged 65 to 85 with acute or convalescent COVID-19. The sequence links TRBV27 to TRBJ2-1; 12 nucleotides in the junction match TRBD2. Sequenced input: peripheral blood. The CDR3: CASSLRLAGAYNEQFF. The DNA sequence is given as TGTGCCAGCAGTCTCCGACTAGCGGGGGCCTACAATGAGCAGTTCTTC.